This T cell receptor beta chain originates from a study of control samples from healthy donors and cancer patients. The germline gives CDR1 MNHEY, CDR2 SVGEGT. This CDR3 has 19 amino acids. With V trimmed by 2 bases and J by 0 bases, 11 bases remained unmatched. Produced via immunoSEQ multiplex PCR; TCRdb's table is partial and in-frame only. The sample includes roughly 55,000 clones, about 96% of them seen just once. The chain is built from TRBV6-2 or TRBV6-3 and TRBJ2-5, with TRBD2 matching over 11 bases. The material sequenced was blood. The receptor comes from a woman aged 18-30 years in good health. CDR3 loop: CASSYMGTSGSGYQETQYF. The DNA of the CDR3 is TGTGCCAGCAGTTACATGGGGACTAGCGGCTCCGGGTACCAAGAGACCCAGTACTTC.